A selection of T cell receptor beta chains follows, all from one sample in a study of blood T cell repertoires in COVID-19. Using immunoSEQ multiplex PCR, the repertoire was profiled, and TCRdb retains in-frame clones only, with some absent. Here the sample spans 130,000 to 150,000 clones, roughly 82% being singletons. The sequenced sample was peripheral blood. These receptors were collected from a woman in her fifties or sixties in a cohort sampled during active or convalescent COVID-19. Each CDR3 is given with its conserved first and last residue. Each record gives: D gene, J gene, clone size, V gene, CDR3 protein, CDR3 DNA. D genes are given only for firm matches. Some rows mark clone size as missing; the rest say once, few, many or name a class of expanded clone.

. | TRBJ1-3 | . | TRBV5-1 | CASTTDYSGNTIYF | TGCGCCAGCACCACGGACTACTCTGGAAACACCATATATTTT
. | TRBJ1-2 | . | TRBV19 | CASSIVGRGPNYGYTF | TGTGCCAGTAGTATAGTCGGGAGGGGTCCCAACTATGGCTACACCTTC
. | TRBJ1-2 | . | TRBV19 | CASSTHDRFYGYTF | TGTGCCAGTAGTACCCACGACAGGTTCTATGGCTACACCTTC
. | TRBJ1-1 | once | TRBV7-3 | CASSVTGLNTEAFF | TGTGCCAGCAGCGTCACAGGGTTGAACACTGAAGCTTTCTTT
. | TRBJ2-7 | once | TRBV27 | CASSLAQGDEQYF | TGTGCCAGCAGTTTAGCTCAGGGTGACGAGCAGTACTTC
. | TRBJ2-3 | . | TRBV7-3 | CASSLVGQSDTQYF | TGTGCCAGCAGCTTAGTTGGACAATCAGATACGCAGTATTTT
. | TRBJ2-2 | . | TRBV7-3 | CASSITGYHTGELFF | TGTGCCAGCAGCATTACAGGGTACCACACCGGGGAGCTGTTTTTT
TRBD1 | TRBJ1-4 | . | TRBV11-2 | CASSPGQGAVKEKLFF | TGTGCCAGCAGCCCGGGACAGGGGGCGGTAAAGGAAAAACTGTTTTTT
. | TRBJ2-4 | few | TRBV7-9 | CASSLGAGITKNIQYF | TGTGCCAGCAGCTTAGGGGCAGGGATCACCAAAAACATTCAGTACTTC
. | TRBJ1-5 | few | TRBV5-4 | CASSLGGGSQPQHF | TGTGCCAGCAGCCTCGGGGGGGGCAGTCAGCCCCAGCATTTT
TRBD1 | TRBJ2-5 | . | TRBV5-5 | CASSGGQGLETQYF | TGTGCCAGCAGCGGGGGACAGGGATTGGAGACCCAGTACTTC
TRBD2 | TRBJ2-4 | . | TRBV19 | CASSIDGPGLADQILAKNIQYF | TGTGCCAGTAGTATAGACGGACCGGGACTAGCGGACCAAATACTAGCCAAAAACATTCAGTACTTC
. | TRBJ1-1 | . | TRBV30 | CAWERGSTEAFF | TGTGCCTGGGAGCGAGGGAGTACTGAAGCTTTCTTT
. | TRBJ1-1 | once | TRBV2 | CARDGTGSNTEAFF | TGTGCCAGGGACGGTACAGGTTCGAACACTGAAGCTTTCTTT
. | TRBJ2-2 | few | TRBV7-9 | CASSHRIGGIGELFF | TGTGCCAGCAGCCACCGCATTGGGGGCATCGGGGAGCTGTTTTTT
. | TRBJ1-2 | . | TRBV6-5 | CASSYSGNNYGYTF | TGTGCCAGCAGTTACTCGGGCAATAACTATGGCTACACCTTC
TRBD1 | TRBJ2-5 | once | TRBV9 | CASSGTGALLGETQYF | TGTGCCAGCAGCGGGACAGGGGCGCTATTGGGGGAGACCCAGTACTTC
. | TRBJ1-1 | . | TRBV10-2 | CASLDWERGLAEAFF | TGCGCCAGCCTAGACTGGGAACGAGGGTTGGCTGAAGCTTTCTTT
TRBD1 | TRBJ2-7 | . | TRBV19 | CASSIGQGRDEQYF | TGTGCCAGTAGTATTGGACAGGGCCGCGACGAGCAGTACTTC
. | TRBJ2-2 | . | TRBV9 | CASSVGRLDTGELFF | TGTGCCAGCAGCGTAGGCCGCCTAGACACCGGGGAGCTGTTTTTT
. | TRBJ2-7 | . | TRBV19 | CASSLDGRAYEQYF | TGTGCCAGTAGTCTCGACGGCAGGGCCTACGAGCAGTACTTC
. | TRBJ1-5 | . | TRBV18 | CASSPTQNQPQHF | TGTGCCAGCTCACCGACACAGAATCAGCCCCAGCATTTT
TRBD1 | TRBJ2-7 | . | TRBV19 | CASSSRDRGVYEQYF | TGTGCCAGTAGTTCCCGGGACAGGGGGGTCTACGAGCAGTACTTC
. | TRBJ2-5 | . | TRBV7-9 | CASSSGETQYF | TGTGCCAGCAGCTCAGGGGAGACCCAGTACTTC
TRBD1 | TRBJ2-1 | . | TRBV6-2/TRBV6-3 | CASSSRGQQYNEQFF | TGTGCCAGCAGTTCCCGGGGACAGCAATACAATGAGCAGTTCTTC
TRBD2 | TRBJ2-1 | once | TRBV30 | CAQVRGGAYNEQFF | TGTGCCCAAGTACGGGGGGGCGCCTACAATGAGCAGTTCTTC
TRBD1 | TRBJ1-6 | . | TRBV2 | CASTVDRNNSPLHF | TGTGCCAGCACTGTGGACAGGAATAATTCACCCCTCCACTTT
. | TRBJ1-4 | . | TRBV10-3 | CAISAETGLAEKLFF | TGTGCCATCAGTGCAGAGACAGGATTGGCTGAAAAACTGTTTTTT
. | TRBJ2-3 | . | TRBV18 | CASSLTRGTDTQYF | TGTGCCAGCTCACTAACGCGGGGCACAGATACGCAGTATTTT
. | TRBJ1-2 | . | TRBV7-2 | CATPMGTGSEVSPNYGYTF | TGTGCCACCCCGATGGGTACGGGCTCGGAGGTTTCACCTAACTATGGCTACACCTTC
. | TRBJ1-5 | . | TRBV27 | CASSSRVTQPQHF | TGTGCCAGCAGTTCCAGGGTAACTCAGCCCCAGCATTTT
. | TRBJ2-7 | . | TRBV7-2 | CASSLAGVTYEQYF | TGTGCCAGCAGCTTAGCCGGGGTCACCTACGAGCAGTACTTC
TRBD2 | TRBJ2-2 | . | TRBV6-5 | CASSSPFGGVAGELFF | TGTGCCAGCAGTTCCCCCTTTGGGGGGGTAGCCGGGGAGCTGTTTTTT
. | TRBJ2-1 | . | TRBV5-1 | CASSLTPGVYNEQFF | TGCGCCAGCAGCCTCACACCGGGGGTGTACAATGAGCAGTTCTTC
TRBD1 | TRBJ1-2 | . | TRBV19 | CASSKQGGLYGYTF | TGTGCCAGTAGTAAGCAGGGGGGCCTCTATGGCTACACCTTC
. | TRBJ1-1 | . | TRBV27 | CASSRPGWTEAFF | TGTGCCAGCAGTCGTCCGGGGTGGACTGAAGCTTTCTTT
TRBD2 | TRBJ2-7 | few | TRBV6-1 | CASSEAERGGDEQYF | TGTGCCAGCAGTGAAGCTGAGCGGGGGGGAGACGAGCAGTACTTC
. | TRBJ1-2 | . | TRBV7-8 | CASSLAHQANYGYTF | TGTGCCAGCAGCTTAGCGCACCAGGCTAACTATGGCTACACCTTC
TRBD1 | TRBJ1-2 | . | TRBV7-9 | CASSSWDRGGYGYTF | TGTGCCAGCAGCTCCTGGGACAGGGGTGGATATGGCTACACCTTC
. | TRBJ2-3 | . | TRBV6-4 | CASSQQVAGTDTQYF | TGTGCCAGCAGTCAACAGGTGGCGGGCACAGATACGCAGTATTTT
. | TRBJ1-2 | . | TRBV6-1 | CASSDIDRNGYTF | TGTGCCAGCAGTGACATCGACAGGAATGGCTACACCTTC
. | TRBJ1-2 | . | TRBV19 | CASSMPANYGYTF | TGTGCCAGTAGTATGCCCGCGAACTATGGCTACACCTTC
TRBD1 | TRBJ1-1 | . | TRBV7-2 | CASSEQGGEAFF | TGTGCCAGCAGCGAACAGGGGGGCGAAGCTTTCTTT
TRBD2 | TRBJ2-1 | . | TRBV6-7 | CASLGTGTSVGNEQFF | TGTGCCAGCTTAGGGACCGGGACTAGCGTCGGCAATGAGCAGTTCTTC
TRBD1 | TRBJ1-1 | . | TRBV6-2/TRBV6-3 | CASSYSQTISRQGANTEAFF | TGTGCCAGCAGTTACTCGCAAACTATTAGCCGACAGGGGGCAAACACTGAAGCTTTCTTT
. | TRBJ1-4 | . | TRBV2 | CASTDPGREKLFF | TGTGCCAGCACTGACCCCGGTCGAGAAAAACTGTTTTTT
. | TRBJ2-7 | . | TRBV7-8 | CASAGDTSYEQYF | TGTGCCAGCGCCGGGGACACCTCCTACGAGCAGTACTTC
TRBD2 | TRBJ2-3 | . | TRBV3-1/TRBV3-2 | CASSQSGGAHTQYF | TGTGCCAGCAGCCAGAGCGGGGGGGCCCATACGCAGTATTTT
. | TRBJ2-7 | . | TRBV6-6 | CASSPNRDSHEQYF | TGTGCCAGCAGTCCGAACCGTGACAGTCACGAGCAGTACTTC
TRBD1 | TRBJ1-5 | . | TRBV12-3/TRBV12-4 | CASSDREGQPQHF | TGTGCCAGCAGCGACAGGGAAGGTCAGCCCCAGCATTTT
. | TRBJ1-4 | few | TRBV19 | CASRGQYNEKLFF | TGTGCCAGCAGAGGACAGTATAATGAAAAACTGTTTTTT
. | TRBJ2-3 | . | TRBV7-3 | CASSAQGVPDTQYF | TGTGCCAGCAGCGCACAAGGAGTCCCAGATACGCAGTATTTT
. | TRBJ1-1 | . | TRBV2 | CASTQTGPPNTEAFF | TGTGCCAGCACCCAGACAGGTCCACCGAACACTGAAGCTTTCTTT
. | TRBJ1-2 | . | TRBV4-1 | CASSRDTYGYTF | TGCGCCAGCAGCCGGGACACCTATGGCTACACCTTC
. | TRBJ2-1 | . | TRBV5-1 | CASRGQGNYNEQFF | TGCGCCAGCCGAGGCCAGGGAAACTACAATGAGCAGTTCTTC